This is a list of T cell receptor beta chains from one sample in a study of identifying expanded T cells in peripheral blood. The protocol was immunoSEQ multiplex PCR, while the TCRdb copy is restricted to in-frame clones and leaves out a portion. The table shows 55,000 to 75,000 clones, with approximately 87% occurring only once. Sequencing used blood. All receptors derive from a person aged 18 to 70 in good health. The CDR3 runs from the conserved cysteine through the conserved F or W. The D gene is left open where the match is weak. Some rows mark clone size as missing; the rest say once, few, many or name a class of expanded clone.

cdr3_nt: TGTGCCAGCTCACTGAATCGGGTGGGCCAAACTAATGAAAAACTGTTTTTT
cdr3_aa: CASSLNRVGQTNEKLFF
d_call: NA
v_call: TRBV18
j_call: TRBJ1-4
clone_size: NA

cdr3_nt: TGCGCCAGCAGTGAATCGAGTAATCAGCCCCAGCATTTT
cdr3_aa: CASSESSNQPQHF
d_call: NA
v_call: TRBV10-2
j_call: TRBJ1-5
clone_size: few

cdr3_nt: TGTGCCAGTGGGGCTAGCAGAAGCAATGAGCAGTTCTTC
cdr3_aa: CASGASRSNEQFF
d_call: NA
v_call: TRBV19
j_call: TRBJ2-1
clone_size: NA

cdr3_nt: TGCGCCAGCAGCCAAGAAGACAGTCAGCCCCAGCATTTT
cdr3_aa: CASSQEDSQPQHF
d_call: NA
v_call: TRBV4-1
j_call: TRBJ1-5
clone_size: NA

cdr3_nt: TGTGCCAGCCGCGGGCTGTACACCTTC
cdr3_aa: CASRGLYTF
d_call: NA
v_call: TRBV2
j_call: TRBJ1-2
clone_size: few

cdr3_nt: TGCGCCAGCAGCCATGGGGGCGGGACCGGGGAGCTGTTTTTT
cdr3_aa: CASSHGGGTGELFF
d_call: NA
v_call: TRBV4-3
j_call: TRBJ2-2
clone_size: NA

cdr3_nt: TGTGCCAGCAGTCCCCCTCGTGCGGCATCGAACACTGAAGCTTTCTTT
cdr3_aa: CASSPPRAASNTEAFF
d_call: NA
v_call: TRBV28
j_call: TRBJ1-1
clone_size: NA

cdr3_nt: TGCAGCGTTATGGGGACTAGCGGACTACTATACAATGAGCAGTTCTTC
cdr3_aa: CSVMGTSGLLYNEQFF
d_call: TRBD2
v_call: TRBV29-1
j_call: TRBJ2-1
clone_size: few

cdr3_nt: TGTGCCAGCACCCCAGGCCCGCAGGGGTGGAATGAAAAACTGTTTTTT
cdr3_aa: CASTPGPQGWNEKLFF
d_call: NA
v_call: TRBV6-6
j_call: TRBJ1-4
clone_size: NA

cdr3_nt: TGTGCCAGCAGCCTGGGGACTAGCGGGAACGTCGAGCAGTACTTC
cdr3_aa: CASSLGTSGNVEQYF
d_call: TRBD2
v_call: TRBV5-6
j_call: TRBJ2-7
clone_size: NA

cdr3_nt: TGTGCCAGCAGCTTCTCGGGCTCCTGGGGCTACACCTTC
cdr3_aa: CASSFSGSWGYTF
d_call: NA
v_call: TRBV7-6
j_call: TRBJ1-2
clone_size: NA

cdr3_nt: TGTGCCAGCAGTGCACAGGGGAGCTCCTACGAGCAGTACTTC
cdr3_aa: CASSAQGSSYEQYF
d_call: TRBD1
v_call: TRBV2
j_call: TRBJ2-7
clone_size: NA